This T cell receptor (beta chain) was obtained from a study of blood T cell repertoires in COVID-19. Sequencing was performed with immunoSEQ multiplex PCR; in TCRdb, only in-frame clones are kept and a portion is missing. The repertoire has some 150,000 clones, approximately 80% of them found once; the top ten carry 8% to 9%. The trim removed 4 bases at V and 4 bases at J, leaving 7 bases unmatched. Germline CDR1 and CDR2: SGHNT and YYREEE (reference sequence). This CDR3 has 14 residues. The V gene is TRBV5-4, the J gene TRBJ1-1, with 7 bases matching TRBD1. Sample: peripheral blood. This clonotype was sampled from a human donor with acute or convalescent COVID-19. The donor label of this sample is uncertain. Written as DNA, the CDR3 is TGTGCCAGCAGCCGATCTACAGGGGTCACTGAAGCTTTCTTT. It translates to CASSRSTGVTEAFF.